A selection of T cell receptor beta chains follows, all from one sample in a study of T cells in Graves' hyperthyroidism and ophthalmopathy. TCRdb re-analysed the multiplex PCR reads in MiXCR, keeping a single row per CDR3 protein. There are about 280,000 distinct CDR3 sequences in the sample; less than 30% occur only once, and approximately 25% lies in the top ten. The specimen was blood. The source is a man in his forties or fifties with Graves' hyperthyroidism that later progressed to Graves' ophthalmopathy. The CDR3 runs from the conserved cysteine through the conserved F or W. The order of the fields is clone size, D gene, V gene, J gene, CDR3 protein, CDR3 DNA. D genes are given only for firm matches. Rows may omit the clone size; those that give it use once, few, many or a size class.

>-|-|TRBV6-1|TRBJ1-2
CASKSASNYGYTF
TGTGCCAGCAAAAGCGCCTCTAACTATGGCTACACCTTC
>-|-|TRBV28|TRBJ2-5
CASSLYQGKEETQYF
TGTGCCAGCAGTTTATATCAGGGAAAGGAAGAGACCCAGTACTTC
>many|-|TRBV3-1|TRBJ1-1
CASSQRFGVRDEAFF
TGTGCCAGCAGCCAACGCTTCGGGGTACGGGATGAAGCTTTCTTT
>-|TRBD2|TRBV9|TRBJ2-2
CASSRLAGVGELFF
TGTGCCAGCAGCAGACTAGCGGGAGTGGGGGAGCTGTTTTTT
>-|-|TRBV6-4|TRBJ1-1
CASRIKTEAFF
TGTGCCAGCAGGATTAAAACTGAAGCTTTCTTT
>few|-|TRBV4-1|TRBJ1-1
CASSLAVSGGGVDFF
TGCGCCAGCAGCCTGGCGGTCTCGGGGGGCGGCGTCGATTTCTTT
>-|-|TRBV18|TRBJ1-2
CASSPLMGWDHYTF
TGTGCCAGCTCACCATTAATGGGATGGGATCACTACACCTTC
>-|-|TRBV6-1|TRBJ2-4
CASTPGRAGNIQYF
TGTGCCAGCACCCCTGGACGGGCGGGGAACATTCAGTACTTC
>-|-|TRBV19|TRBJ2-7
CASSRTGRDEQYF
TGTGCCAGTAGTCGGACAGGGAGGGACGAGCAGTACTTC
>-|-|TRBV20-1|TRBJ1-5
CSAADSGGRDNQPQHF
TGCAGTGCCGCCGACTCTGGGGGTCGGGACAATCAGCCCCAGCATTTT
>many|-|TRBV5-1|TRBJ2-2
CASSPGASTGELFF
TGCGCCAGCAGCCCGGGGGCTAGTACCGGGGAGCTGTTTTTT
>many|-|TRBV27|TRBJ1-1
CASTPHLTKNAEAFF
TGTGCCAGCACCCCCCACTTGACAAAGAACGCTGAAGCTTTCTTT
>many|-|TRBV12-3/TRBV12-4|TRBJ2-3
CASSFEGSTDTQYF
TGTGCCAGCAGTTTTGAGGGCTCCACAGATACGCAGTATTTT
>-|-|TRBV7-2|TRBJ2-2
CASSESTGELFF
TGTGCCAGCAGCGAATCTACCGGGGAGCTGTTTTTT
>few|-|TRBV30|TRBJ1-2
CAWSVRRGDYGYTF
TGTGCCTGGAGTGTTCGGAGGGGGGACTATGGCTACACCTTC
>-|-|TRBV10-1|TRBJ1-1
CASRAGVNTEAFF
TGCGCCAGCAGAGCTGGGGTGAACACTGAAGCTTTCTTT
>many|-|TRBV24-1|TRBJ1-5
CATGDAGNQPQHF
TGTGCCACCGGCGATGCAGGGAATCAGCCCCAGCATTTT
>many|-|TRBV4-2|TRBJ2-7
CASSRGDAYYEQYF
TGTGCCAGCAGCCGAGGGGACGCGTACTACGAGCAGTACTTC
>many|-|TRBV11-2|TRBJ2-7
CASSFRFEQYF
TGTGCCAGCAGCTTCCGATTCGAGCAGTACTTC
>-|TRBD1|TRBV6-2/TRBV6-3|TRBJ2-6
CASSTPGQGKRGSGANVLTF
TGTGCCAGCAGTACTCCGGGACAGGGAAAAAGAGGCTCTGGGGCCAACGTCCTGACTTTC
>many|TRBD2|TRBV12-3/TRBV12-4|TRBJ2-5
CASSRLAQETQYF
TGTGCCAGCAGTCGACTAGCGCAAGAGACCCAGTACTTC
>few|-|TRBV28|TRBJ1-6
CASSPIGAGYNSPLHF
TGTGCCAGCAGTCCCATCGGGGCAGGGTATAATTCACCCCTCCACTTT
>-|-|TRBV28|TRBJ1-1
CASSLLGTDTEAFF
TGTGCCAGCAGTTTATTGGGGACCGACACTGAAGCTTTCTTT
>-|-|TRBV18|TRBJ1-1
CASSPAQTNTEAFF
TGTGCCAGCTCTCCGGCCCAAACTAACACTGAAGCTTTCTTT
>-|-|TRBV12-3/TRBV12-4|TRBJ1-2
CASSPLAASYGYTF
TGTGCCAGCAGTCCCCTAGCAGCTAGCTATGGCTACACCTTC
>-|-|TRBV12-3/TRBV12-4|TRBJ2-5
CASSQRTGLETQYF
TGTGCCAGCAGCCAACGAACAGGGTTGGAGACCCAGTACTTC
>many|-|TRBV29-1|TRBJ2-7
CSVARTNLGSEQYF
TGCAGCGTTGCCCGGACTAACTTAGGCTCCGAGCAGTACTTC
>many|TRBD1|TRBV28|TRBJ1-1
CASNLQGAAFF
TGTGCCAGCAACCTCCAGGGGGCAGCTTTCTTT
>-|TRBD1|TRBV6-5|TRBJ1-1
CASSSGQGGTEAFF
TGTGCCAGCAGTTCCGGACAGGGAGGCACTGAAGCTTTCTTT
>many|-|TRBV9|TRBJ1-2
CASTQAGGSSTGYTF
TGTGCCAGCACCCAAGCGGGGGGCTCAAGTACCGGCTACACCTTC
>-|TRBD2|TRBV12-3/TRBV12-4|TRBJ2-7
CASSFRGRAGEQYF
TGTGCCAGCAGTTTTCGCGGGAGAGCGGGCGAGCAGTACTTC
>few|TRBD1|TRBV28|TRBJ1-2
CASRGTGTGYGYTF
TGTGCCAGCAGAGGGACAGGGACAGGCTATGGCTACACCTTC
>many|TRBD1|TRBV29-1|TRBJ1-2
CSVGPQGYGGYTF
TGCAGCGTTGGCCCACAGGGGTACGGTGGCTACACCTTC
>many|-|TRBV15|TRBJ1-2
CATSRDLAYGYTF
TGTGCCACCAGCAGAGATCTTGCCTATGGCTACACCTTC
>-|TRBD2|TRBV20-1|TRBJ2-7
CSASSGTSGGEQYF
TGCAGTGCATCCTCCGGGACTAGCGGAGGGGAGCAGTACTTC
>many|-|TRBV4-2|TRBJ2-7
CASSQDPGTYEQYF
TGTGCCAGCAGCCAAGACCCCGGAACCTACGAGCAGTACTTC
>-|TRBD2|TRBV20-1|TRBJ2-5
CSAPKILAGEETQYF
TGCAGTGCTCCGAAGATACTAGCGGGAGAAGAGACCCAGTACTTC
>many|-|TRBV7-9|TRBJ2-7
CASSSQGPPYEQYF
TGTGCCAGCAGCTCCCAGGGTCCCCCGTACGAGCAGTACTTC
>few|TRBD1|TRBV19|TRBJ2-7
CASSRTGTVYEQYF
TGTGCCAGTAGTAGGACCGGGACAGTATACGAGCAGTACTTC
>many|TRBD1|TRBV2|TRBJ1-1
CASTQGQGEAFF
TGTGCCAGCACCCAGGGACAGGGCGAAGCTTTCTTT
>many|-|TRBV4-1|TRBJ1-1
CASSQPGGGLTGTTEAFF
TGCGCCAGCAGCCAACCCGGGGGGGGGTTGACGGGAACCACTGAAGCTTTCTTT
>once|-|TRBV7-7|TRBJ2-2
CASSPGRRSGELFF
TGTGCTAGCAGCCCCGGACGGCGGAGCGGGGAGCTGTTTTTT
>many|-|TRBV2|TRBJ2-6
CASSEARSGANVLTF
TGTGCCAGCAGTGAAGCGCGCTCTGGGGCCAACGTCCTGACTTTC
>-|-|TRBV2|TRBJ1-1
CASRRQGGNTEAFF
TGTGCCAGCAGACGCCAAGGGGGAAACACTGAAGCTTTCTTT
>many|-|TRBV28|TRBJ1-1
CASSPTGSRYTEAFF
TGTGCCAGCAGTCCGACAGGTTCGCGATACACTGAAGCTTTCTTT
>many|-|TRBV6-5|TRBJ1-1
CASSANVAAFF
TGTGCCAGCAGCGCCAACGTCGCCGCTTTCTTT
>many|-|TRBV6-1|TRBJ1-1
CASSEQGDTEAFF
TGTGCCAGCAGTGAACAGGGTGACACTGAAGCTTTCTTT
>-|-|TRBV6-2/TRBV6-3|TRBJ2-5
CASSRLTGQETQYF
TGTGCCAGCAGTCGACTGACAGGCCAAGAGACCCAGTACTTC
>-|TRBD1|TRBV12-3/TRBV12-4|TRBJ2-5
CASSLDRVTNNQETQYF
TGTGCCAGCAGTTTGGACAGGGTGACTAATAACCAAGAGACCCAGTACTTC
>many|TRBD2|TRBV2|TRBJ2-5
CASRVRLAESQETQYF
TGTGCCAGCAGGGTTAGGCTAGCGGAATCCCAAGAGACCCAGTACTTC
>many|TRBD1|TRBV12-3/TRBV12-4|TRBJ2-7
CASSAGTGDYEQYF
TGTGCCAGCAGCGCCGGGACAGGGGACTACGAGCAGTACTTC
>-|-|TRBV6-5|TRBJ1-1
CASSYSRAENTEAFF
TGTGCCAGCAGTTACTCGAGAGCGGAGAACACTGAAGCTTTCTTT
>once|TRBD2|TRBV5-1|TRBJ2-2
CATRFGLAGPTGELFF
TGCGCCACCAGATTCGGACTAGCGGGGCCCACCGGGGAGCTGTTTTTT
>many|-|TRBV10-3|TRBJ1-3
CAIRNTGDSGNTIYF
TGTGCCATCAGGAACACAGGAGACTCTGGAAACACCATATATTTT
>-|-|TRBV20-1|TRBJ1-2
CSARRITGVPNYGYTF
TGCAGTGCTAGACGGATTACGGGAGTTCCTAACTATGGCTACACCTTC